These 32 T cell receptor beta chains share one sample of origin, sequenced in a study of beta chain features in type 1 diabetes. Study-level points and caveats: Shorter TCRB CDR3s, moderately but significantly so, marked every one of the four CD4+ subsets in Type 1 diabetes patients.

Antigens for these TCRs are unknown. Sequenced material consisted of expressed TCRB transcripts (all of the isolated RNA was reverse transcribed). The protocol was immunoSEQ multiplex PCR, while the TCRdb copy is restricted to in-frame clones and leaves out a portion. The top ten hold roughly 0.5% of the sample, which has approximately 170,000 clones, approximately 8.4% seen once. The sample was central memory CD4+ T cells from blood. The receptors originated from a man aged 18 to 29 with type 1 diabetes.

This clone was counted a few times. V gene TRBV4-2 combines with J gene TRBJ2-3, with 9 positions matching TRBD2. Trimming removed 0 bases from V and 0 bases from J; junction bases left unmatched: 4. There are 17 residues in the CDR3. Germline values: CDR1 LGHNA, CDR2 YNFKEQ. The CDR3 sequence is CASSQDLAGFSTDTQYF. As DNA, the CDR3 is TGTGCCAGCAGCCAAGACCTAGCGGGGTTTAGCACAGATACGCAGTATTTT.

V usage is TRBV28 and J usage is TRBJ2-5; TRBD2 aligns across 7 bases. The CDR3 has 16 residues. The trim removed 2 bases at V and 3 bases at J, leaving 9 bases unmatched. Germline values: CDR1 MDHEN, CDR2 SYDVKM. The CDR3 region is CASSLRAASGKETQYF. The CDR3 coding sequence is TGTGCCAGCAGTTTAAGGGCCGCTAGCGGTAAAGAGACCCAGTACTTC.

This clone was observed many times. Other DNA sequences in this sample translate to the same CDR3. In nucleotides, the CDR3 is TGTGCCAGCAGCGCGGGACTAGCCCAAGAGACCCAGTACTTC. Protein product: CASSAGLAQETQYF. The rearrangement joins TRBV9 to TRBJ2-5, with 9 positions matching TRBD2. There are 14 residues in the CDR3. Germline-derived CDR1 and CDR2 are SGDLS and YYNGEE. J was trimmed by 1 base and V by 3 bases; bases with no gene match: 1.

CDR3 sequence (DNA): TGTGCCAGTAGTATATCAGGACTACCAAACAATGAGCAGTTCTTC. Its protein is CASSISGLPNNEQFF. V and J are TRBV19 and TRBJ2-1; the D gene is possibly TRBD2 (6 bases). Germline loops: CDR1 LNHDA, CDR2 SQIVND (reference sequence). Between the trimmed V and J ends, which lost 2 bases and 5 bases, there was a span of 13 bases. The CDR3 is 15 residues long.

This clone was seen only a few times. The chain employs TRBV4-3 and TRBJ1-2; 8 nucleotides match TRBD1. The CDR3 runs to 18 residues. Germline V lookup: CDR1 LGHNA, CDR2 YSLEER. V lost 5 bases and J lost 5; bases outside the gene matches: 19. CDR3 region: CASSRGAGTGWGPYGYTF. CDR3 nucleotide sequence: TGCGCCAGCAGCAGAGGGGCCGGGACAGGTTGGGGTCCTTATGGCTACACCTTC.

CDR3 sequence reads: CASRYTGGASNEQFF. The CDR3 nucleotides are TGTGCCAGCAGATACACAGGGGGCGCGAGCAATGAGCAGTTCTTC. The chain employs TRBV5-4 and TRBJ2-1, with TRBD1 matching 9 bases. Trimming removed 5 bases from V and 6 bases from J; junction bases left unmatched: 9. The germline V gene has CDR1 SGHNT and CDR2 YYREEE (reference sequence). The CDR3 length is 15 residues. The whole variable domain, filled in from reference TRBV5-4 and TRBJ2-1, reads ETGVTQSPTHLIKTRGQQVTLRCSSQSGHNTVSWYQQALGQGPQFIFQYYREEENGRGNFPPRFSGLQFPNYSSELNVNALELDDSALYLCASRYTGGASNEQFFGPGTRLTVL.

This clone was detected many times. CDR3 DNA: TGTGCCAGCAGTGGGACTAGCGGGTTCGGGGAGCTGTTTTTT. Its protein product is CASSGTSGFGELFF. The chain couples TRBV27 to TRBJ2-2; TRBD2 agrees at 12 bases. Germline CDR1 reads MNHEY; CDR2 reads SMNVEV (reference sequence). This CDR3 region has 14 residues. The J segment lost 7 bases and the V segment lost 5 bases, leaving 2 bases of the junction unmatched.

This clone was observed at least ten times. The V and J genes are TRBV4-3 and TRBJ1-4; no clear D gene. The CDR3 is made up of 12 amino acids. V lost 4 bases, J lost 10 bases, and 10 bases lay in between. Germline CDR1 is LGHNA and CDR2 is YSLEER. CDR3 nucleotide sequence: TGCGCCAGCAGCCTCGGTCGGGGAAAACTGTTTTTT. Translating it yields CASSLGRGKLFF.

This clone was detected a few times. CDR3 DNA: TGCAGCGTTGAAGGATCGGGGAGGACTAGCGTAACCAATGAGCAGTTCTTC. This translates into CSVEGSGRTSVTNEQFF. The rearrangement uses TRBV29-1 and TRBJ2-1, with 9 bases that match TRBD2. V lost 1 base to trimming and J lost 6 bases; unmatched junction nucleotides: 13. The CDR3 totals 17 residues. Per the germline V gene, CDR1 is SQVTM and CDR2 is ANQGSEA.

This clone was found a few times. The chain has TRBV10-2 and TRBJ2-3, with D unclear. The V gene lost 7 bases and the J gene lost 0 bases, with 8 bases spanning the gap. From germline, CDR1 is WSHSY and CDR2 SAAADI. The CDR3 is 13 amino acids. The CDR3 DNA sequence: TGCGCCAGCAAAGAGGCCAGCACAGATACGCAGTATTTT. Protein sequence: CASKEASTDTQYF.

The gene calls are TRBV28 and TRBJ2-7; tentative D call: TRBD1 (6 bases). Germline V gene lookup returns CDR1 MDHEN and CDR2 SYDVKM. Trimming pared 3 bases from V and 7 bases from J, leaving 13 bases between. This CDR3 comprises 13 residues. CDR3 DNA: TGTGCCAGCAGTTTCGGACAGACCCGGGAGCAGTACTTC. It translates to CASSFGQTREQYF.

This clone was found a few times. CDR3 sequence reads: CSVGGSYRGETQYF. CDR3 coding DNA: TGCAGCGTTGGGGGGTCTTATAGGGGGGAGACCCAGTACTTC. The rearrangement joins TRBV29-1 to TRBJ2-5; a weak D match, TRBD1 (6 bases). The CDR3 length is 14 residues. Germline V gene lookup returns CDR1 SQVTM and CDR2 ANQGSEA. V shed 4 bases and J shed 5 bases, with 17 bases lying between them.

In this sample, this clone turned up a few times. This chain links TRBV30 with TRBJ2-1; TRBD2 agrees at 8 bases. Germline V gene data show CDR1 as GTSNPN and CDR2 as SVGIG (reference sequence). V lost 0 bases and J lost 4; bases outside the gene matches: 2. This CDR3 is 14 amino acids long. This CDR3 reads CAWSVLAAYNEQFF. The CDR3 DNA is TGTGCCTGGAGTGTACTAGCGGCATACAATGAGCAGTTCTTC.

The chain is built from TRBV18 and TRBJ1-6; D is possibly TRBD1 (6 bases). In germline, CDR1 is KGHSH, CDR2 LQKENI. V was clipped by 2 bases and J by 7 bases, with 9 bases between them. The CDR3 length is 14 residues. CDR3 protein: CASSPGGLNSPLHF. The DNA of the CDR3 is TGTGCCAGCTCACCAGGGGGCCTGAATTCACCCCTCCACTTT.

This clone was observed a few times. J is TRBJ1-1 and V is TRBV2; 8 bases are a match to TRBD1. Germline V gene lookup returns CDR1 SNHLY and CDR2 FYNNEI. The ends lost 2 bases at V and 4 bases at J; junction bases unmatched: 6. CDR3 length: 15 residues. The CDR3 region is CASSERTGSGTEAFF. The CDR3 DNA reads TGTGCCAGCAGTGAACGGACAGGGAGTGGCACTGAAGCTTTCTTT.

This clone was detected only a few times. The V call is TRBV2, the J call TRBJ2-5, with a possible D match to TRBD2 (5 bases). Germline values: CDR1 SNHLY, CDR2 FYNNEI. Trimming cost V 5 bases and J 2 bases, with 15 bases left between them. This CDR3 spans 15 amino acids. CDR3 in amino acids: CASSTDLASQETQYF. In DNA, the CDR3 is TGTGCCAGCAGTACGGACTTAGCCTCGCAAGAGACCCAGTACTTC.

V usage is TRBV5-1 and J usage is TRBJ2-1; TRBD2 matches at 10 bases. The CDR3 consists of 15 residues. The V segment lost 4 bases and the J segment 7 bases; nucleotides outside the gene matches: 8. Germline lookup yields CDR1 SGHRS and CDR2 YFSETQ. CDR3 nucleotide sequence: TGCGCCAGCAGCCCCTCTAGCGGGAGTGGAAATGAGCAGTTCTTC. This sequence encodes CASSPSSGSGNEQFF.

CDR3 loop: CAWSPTSLEQFF. CDR3 in DNA: TGTGCCTGGAGTCCCACTAGCCTTGAGCAGTTCTTC. This chain connects TRBV30 to TRBJ2-1, with a tentative D call TRBD2 (6 bases). The CDR3 loop spans 12 amino acids. V was clipped by 2 bases and J by 9 bases, with 11 bases between them. Germline V gene lookup returns CDR1 GTSNPN and CDR2 SVGIG (reference sequence).

The chain carries TRBV7-2 and TRBJ2-1, with 7 nucleotides matching TRBD2. Losses at the gene ends were 2 bases for V and 3 bases for J; bases not matched to a gene: 7. The CDR3 sequence is 16 residues long. Germline V lookup: CDR1 SGHTA, CDR2 FQGNSA. CDR3 nucleotides: TGTGCCAGCAGCTTAATAGCTAGCGGACTCTACAATGAGCAGTTCTTC. It is translated as CASSLIASGLYNEQFF.

This clone showed up just a few times. The V call is TRBV7-9, the J call TRBJ1-5; the match to TRBD1 covers 7 bases. The V segment lost 7 bases and the J segment 11 bases; nucleotides outside the gene matches: 8. The CDR3 runs to 12 residues. Germline V CDR1 and CDR2: SEHNR, FQNEAQ (reference sequence). The CDR3 nucleotides read TGTGCCAGCAAAAGCGAGGGGGCGGCCCAGCATTTT. Translating gives CASKSEGAAQHF.

V gene TRBV28 combines with J gene TRBJ2-7; the match to TRBD1 covers 7 bases. CDR3 length equals 14 residues. Germline V gene sequence: CDR1 MDHEN, CDR2 SYDVKM. The V and J ends lost 6 bases and 0 bases, in that order; junction bases with no gene match: 5. Written as DNA, the CDR3 is TGTGCCAGCAGCTTTAACAGGGGCTCCTACGAGCAGTACTTC. Amino acid sequence: CASSFNRGSYEQYF. The full variable domain, in which reference TRBV28 and TRBJ2-7 provide the parts outside the CDR3, is DVKVTQSSRYLVKRTGEKVFLECVQDMDHENMFWYRQDPGLGLRLIYFSYDVKMKEKGDIPEGYSVSREKKERFSLILESASTNQTSMYLCASSFNRGSYEQYFGPGTRLTVT.

V is TRBV6-1 and J is TRBJ2-5; D is possibly TRBD1 (5 bases). Germline CDR1 and CDR2: MNHNS and SASEGT. This CDR3 has 13 amino acids. Deletions cut 4 bases from V and 1 base from J, with 7 bases between. The CDR3 region has the DNA TGTGCCAGCAGTGGACAGACCCAAGAGACCCAGTACTTC. Its translation is CASSGQTQETQYF.

The rearrangement uses TRBV19 and TRBJ2-7; 13 positions agree with TRBD2. The CDR3 loop spans 15 amino acids. From germline, CDR1 is LNHDA and CDR2 SQIVND (reference sequence). The J segment lost 2 bases and the V segment lost 5 bases, leaving 3 bases of the junction unmatched. The CDR3, as DNA: TGTGCCAGTAGTGACGGACTAGCGGGGGCCTACGAGCAGTACTTC. This encodes CASSDGLAGAYEQYF.

The chain uses TRBV5-1 and TRBJ2-1; 12 bases line up with TRBD2. The germline CDR1 and CDR2 sequences are SGHRS and YFSETQ. Germline trimming cut 4 bases from V and 13 bases from J; bases unmatched to any gene: 15. This CDR3 is built from 16 residues. CDR3 in amino acids: CASSVASGGEINTQFF. CDR3 DNA: TGCGCCAGCAGCGTTGCTAGCGGGGGGGAGATTAACACTCAGTTCTTC.

This clone was observed a handful of times. The chain carries TRBV29-1 and TRBJ2-7; 10 bases agree with TRBD2. The germline V gene encodes CDR1 SQVTM and CDR2 ANQGSEA. There are 15 residues in the CDR3. The J segment lost 3 bases and the V segment lost 6 bases, leaving 11 bases of the junction unmatched. In nucleotides, the CDR3 is TGCAGCGTGGGGGATAGCGGGGGGCCGTACTACGAGCAGTACTTC. The encoded protein is CSVGDSGGPYYEQYF.

This clone was counted only a few times. The J gene is TRBJ2-6, the V gene TRBV11-2; D remains ambiguous. Trimming left V 6 bases short and J 2 bases short, with 8 bases between. Germline CDR1 reads SGHAT; CDR2 reads FQNNGV. The CDR3 loop spans 14 amino acids. CDR3 nucleotides: TGTGCCAGCAGTCCACAGACTGGGGCCAACGTCCTGACTTTC. Translating it yields CASSPQTGANVLTF.

The V call is TRBV7-2, the J call TRBJ2-4; perhaps TRBD1 as D (6 bases). Trimming took off 2 bases at V and 9 bases at J, with 17 bases between the two ends. The CDR3 runs to 15 residues. Germline CDR1 SGHTA, CDR2 FQGNSA. The CDR3 coding sequence is TGTGCCAGCAGCTTATCAGCAGGGGCACAGGGCATTCAGTACTTC. This codes for CASSLSAGAQGIQYF.

The chain carries TRBV30 and TRBJ2-1; D not certain. CDR1 is GTSNPN and CDR2 is SVGIG in the germline V gene (reference sequence). Trimming took 3 bases from V and 4 from J, leaving 16 bases between them. This CDR3 comprises 15 residues. DNA for the CDR3: TGTGCCTGGAGCCGCGTCGTCGCCCAATACAATGAGCAGTTCTTC. Protein sequence: CAWSRVVAQYNEQFF.

The genes are TRBV19 and TRBJ2-3; 8 bases fit TRBD2. The CDR3 consists of 16 residues. The junction had 7 bases not matched to a gene; V was cut back by 4 bases and J by 1 base. The germline V gene encodes CDR1 LNHDA and CDR2 SQIVND (reference sequence). The CDR3 spells CASSSRAGVGTDTQYF. Written as DNA, the CDR3 is TGTGCCAGTAGTAGTAGAGCGGGAGTAGGCACAGATACGCAGTATTTT.

Points on this clone: This CDR3 is also generated by other DNA sequences in the sample. The gene calls are TRBV7-2 and TRBJ1-2, with 8 bases fitting TRBD1. Germline V CDR1 and CDR2: SGHTA, FQGNSA. Trimming took 1 base from V and 5 from J; bases not matched to a gene: 0. The CDR3 runs to 13 residues. The CDR3 region is CASSLGQGYGYTF. CDR3 sequence (DNA): TGTGCCAGCAGCTTAGGACAGGGGTATGGCTACACCTTC.

In its sample, this clone was seen a few times. This chain joins TRBV19 and TRBJ2-4; 7 nucleotides line up with TRBD1. Germline lookup yields CDR1 LNHDA and CDR2 SQIVND (reference sequence). The CDR3 length is 15 residues. Losses at the gene ends were 5 bases for V and 7 bases for J; bases not matched to a gene: 11. The CDR3 protein is CASSLGGIGQNIQYF. DNA for the CDR3: TGTGCCAGTAGTCTAGGGGGCATTGGGCAGAACATTCAGTACTTC.

The V call is TRBV9, the J call TRBJ1-2; 10 bases are a match to TRBD1. V was clipped by 7 bases and J by 10 bases; unmatched bases: 10. The V gene's germline CDR1 is SGDLS and CDR2 YYNGEE. The CDR3 length is 13 residues. The CDR3 coding sequence is TGTGCCAGCGGCGCCGGGACAGGGGAAATCTACACCTTC. Translated, it gives CASGAGTGEIYTF.